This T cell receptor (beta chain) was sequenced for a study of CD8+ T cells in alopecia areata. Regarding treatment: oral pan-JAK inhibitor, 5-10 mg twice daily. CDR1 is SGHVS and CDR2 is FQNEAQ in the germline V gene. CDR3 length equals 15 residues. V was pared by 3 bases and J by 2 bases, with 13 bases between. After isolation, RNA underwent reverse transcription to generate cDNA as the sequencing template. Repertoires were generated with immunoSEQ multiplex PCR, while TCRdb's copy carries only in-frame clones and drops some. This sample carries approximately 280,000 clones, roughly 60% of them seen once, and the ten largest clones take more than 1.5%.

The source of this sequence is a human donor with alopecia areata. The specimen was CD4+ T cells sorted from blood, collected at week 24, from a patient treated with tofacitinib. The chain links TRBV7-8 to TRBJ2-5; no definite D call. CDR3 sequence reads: CASSFETFQQETQYF. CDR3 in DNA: TGTGCCAGCAGCTTCGAGACATTTCAGCAAGAGACCCAGTACTTC.